This TCR beta chain was captured by sequencing in a study of OX40 agonist ivuxolimab in advanced cancers. For the study at large: Participants averaged roughly 60 years of age (range about 23 to 80) and were about 85% male.

Assay: immunoSEQ multiplex PCR; the TCRdb copy retains only in-frame clones and omits some. The sample lists about 58,000 clones; about 88% were seen once. If patients had autoimmune disease history or systemic immunosuppression, they were excluded. Trimming pared 0 bases from V and 8 bases from J, leaving 8 bases between. This CDR3 is 12 amino acids long. In germline, CDR1 is SGHDT, CDR2 YYEEEE. The chain couples TRBV5-6 to TRBJ1-2; D not certain. Sequencing used CD4+ or CD8+ T cells sorted from blood, obtained in a trial of the OX40 agonist ivuxolimab. The clonotype comes from an adult with an advanced solid tumor such as melanoma, head and neck, liver or kidney cancer. The CDR3 reads CASSLGGRGYTF. The CDR3, as DNA: TGTGCCAGCAGCTTGGGAGGGAGAGGCTACACCTTC.